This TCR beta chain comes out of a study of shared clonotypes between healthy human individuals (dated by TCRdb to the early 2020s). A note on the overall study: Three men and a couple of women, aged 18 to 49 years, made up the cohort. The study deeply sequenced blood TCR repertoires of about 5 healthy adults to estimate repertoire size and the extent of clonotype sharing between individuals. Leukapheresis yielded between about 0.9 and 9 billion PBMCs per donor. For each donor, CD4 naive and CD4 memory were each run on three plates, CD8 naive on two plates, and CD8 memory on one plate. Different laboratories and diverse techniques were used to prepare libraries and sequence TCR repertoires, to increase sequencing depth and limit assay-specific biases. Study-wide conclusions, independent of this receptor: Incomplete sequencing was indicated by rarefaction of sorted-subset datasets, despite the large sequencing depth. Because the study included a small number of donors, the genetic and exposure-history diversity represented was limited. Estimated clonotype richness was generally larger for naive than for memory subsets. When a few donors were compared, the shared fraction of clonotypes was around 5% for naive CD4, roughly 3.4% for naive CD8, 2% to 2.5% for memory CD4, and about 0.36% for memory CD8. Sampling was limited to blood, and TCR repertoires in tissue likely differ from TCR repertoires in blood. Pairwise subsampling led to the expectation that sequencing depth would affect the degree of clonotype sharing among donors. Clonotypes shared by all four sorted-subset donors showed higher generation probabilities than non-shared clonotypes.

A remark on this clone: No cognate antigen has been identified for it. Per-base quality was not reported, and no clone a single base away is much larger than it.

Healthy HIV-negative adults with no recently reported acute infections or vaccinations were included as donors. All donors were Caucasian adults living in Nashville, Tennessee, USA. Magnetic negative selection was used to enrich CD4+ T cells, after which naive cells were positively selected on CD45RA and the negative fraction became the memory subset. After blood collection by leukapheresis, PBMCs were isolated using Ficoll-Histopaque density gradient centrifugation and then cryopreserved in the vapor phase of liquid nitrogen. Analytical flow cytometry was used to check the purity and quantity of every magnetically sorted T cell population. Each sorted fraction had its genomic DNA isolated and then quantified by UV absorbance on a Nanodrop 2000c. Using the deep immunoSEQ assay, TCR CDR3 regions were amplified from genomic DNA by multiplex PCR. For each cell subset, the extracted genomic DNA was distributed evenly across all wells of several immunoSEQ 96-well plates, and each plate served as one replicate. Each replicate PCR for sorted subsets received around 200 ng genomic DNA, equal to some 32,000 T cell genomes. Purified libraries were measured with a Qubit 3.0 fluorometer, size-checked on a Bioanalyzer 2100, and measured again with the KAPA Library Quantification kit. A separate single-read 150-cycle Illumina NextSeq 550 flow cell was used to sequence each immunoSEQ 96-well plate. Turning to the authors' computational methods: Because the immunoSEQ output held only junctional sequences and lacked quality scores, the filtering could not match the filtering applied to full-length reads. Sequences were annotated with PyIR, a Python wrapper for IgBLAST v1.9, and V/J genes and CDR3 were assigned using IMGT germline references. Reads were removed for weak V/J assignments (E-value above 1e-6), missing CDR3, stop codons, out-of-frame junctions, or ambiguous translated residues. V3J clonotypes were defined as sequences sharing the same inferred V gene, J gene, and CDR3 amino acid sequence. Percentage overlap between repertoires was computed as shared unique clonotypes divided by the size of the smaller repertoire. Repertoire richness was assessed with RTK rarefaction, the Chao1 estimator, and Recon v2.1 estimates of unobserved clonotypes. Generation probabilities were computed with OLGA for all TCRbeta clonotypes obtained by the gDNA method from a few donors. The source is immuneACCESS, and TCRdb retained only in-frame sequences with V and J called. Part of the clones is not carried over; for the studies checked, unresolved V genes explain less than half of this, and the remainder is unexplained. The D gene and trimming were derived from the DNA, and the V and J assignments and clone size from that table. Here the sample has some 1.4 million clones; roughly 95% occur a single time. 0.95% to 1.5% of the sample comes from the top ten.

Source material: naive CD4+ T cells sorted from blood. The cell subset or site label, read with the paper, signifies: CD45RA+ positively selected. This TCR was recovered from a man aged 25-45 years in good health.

The bases read TGTGCCAGCAGCTTCTTTGGCGGGAGAGGTACCGGGGAGCTGTTTTTT. This translates into CASSFFGGRGTGELFF. This sequence uses TRBV11-3 and TRBJ2-2, and 7 junctional nucleotides match TRBD2. CDR1 and CDR2, looked up from the germline V gene, are SGHNT and YENEEA. Trimming removed 3 bases from V and 5 bases from J; the gene matches leave 9 bases unexplained. Including the terminal cysteine and phenylalanine, the CDR3 comprises 16 residues. Kept here is only the CDR3 DNA, which spans 48 bases and is read in frame from base 1.